In its sample, the clone carrying this TCR beta chain was seen a few times. Antigen: not known. All donors comprised healthy Caucasians. V lost 4 bases, J lost 1 base, and 8 bases stayed unmatched. CDR3 length equals 19 residues. The germline V gene encodes CDR1 MNHEY and CDR2 SVGAGI. Unique molecular identifiers were present on cDNA, and template switching added a universal primer site. TCRdb used MiXCR to reprocess the 5' RACE reads, holding one entry per CDR3 protein. This table has about 1.7 million distinct CDR3 sequences, about 31% appearing once. This specimen belongs to a study of identical twins. Study-wide findings and caveats: Within twin pairs, the out-of-frame alpha sequences they shared showed excess low generation probability. With abundant cord blood beta clonotypes, insertions were fewer; memory repertoires showed no such pattern.

The sequenced material came from cord blood. The clonotype originates from a newborn girl in good health. This sequence joins TRBV6-5 and TRBJ2-2; 14 nucleotides align to TRBD2. CDR3 residues: CASSFHMTSGRENTGELFF. CDR3 DNA sequence: TGTGCCAGCAGTTTCCACATGACTAGCGGGAGGGAGAACACCGGGGAGCTGTTTTTT.